The next 22 T cell receptor beta chains were all read from a single sample in a study of blood T cell repertoires in COVID-19. Clones were sequenced by immunoSEQ multiplex PCR, and TCRdb holds only the in-frame ones, with some missing. The table includes about 150,000 clones, roughly 90% detected once. Sequencing was performed on PBMCs or T cells enriched from blood (not recorded which). The receptors come from a woman aged 30 to 39 with acute COVID-19.

The V call is TRBV2, the J call TRBJ2-1; possibly TRBD1 for D (5 bases). Trimming cost V 4 bases and J 1 base, with 11 bases left between them. From germline, CDR1 is SNHLY and CDR2 FYNNEI. The CDR3 is made up of 15 amino acids. CDR3 DNA sequence: TGTGCCAGCAGTGGGCTGGGGCTATCCTACAATGAGCAGTTCTTC. Translated, it gives CASSGLGLSYNEQFF.

The J gene is TRBJ2-3, the V gene TRBV27, with D possibly matching TRBD2 (6 bases). Germline loops: CDR1 MNHEY, CDR2 SMNVEV (reference sequence). Trimming took off 0 bases at V and 4 bases at J, with 14 bases between the two ends. The CDR3 extends over 16 amino acids. CDR3 nucleotides: TGTGCCAGCAGTTTATCGACGGGAGACTGGTCAGATACGCAGTATTTT. Encoded protein: CASSLSTGDWSDTQYF.

V is TRBV29-1 and J is TRBJ1-3; no reliable D call. Trimming cost V 5 bases and J 1 base, with 9 bases left between them. The germline V gene has CDR1 SQVTM and CDR2 ANQGSEA. This CDR3 has 13 residues. The CDR3 coding sequence is TGCAGCGTTCTGGGAGAGTCTGGAAACACCATATATTTT. It specifies CSVLGESGNTIYF.

In nucleotides, the CDR3 is TGTGCCAGCAGTCGTACTAGCATAAATGAGCAGTTCTTC. It encodes CASSRTSINEQFF. V and J are TRBV12-3 or TRBV12-4 and TRBJ2-1, with D possibly being TRBD2 (6 bases). Deletions cut 5 bases from V and 7 bases from J, with 12 bases between. The CDR3 extends over 13 amino acids.

This chain links TRBV27 with TRBJ2-6, with 7 nucleotides matching TRBD1. This CDR3 is 14 amino acids long. The V segment lost 9 bases and the J segment 1 base; nucleotides outside the gene matches: 3. Germline V CDR1 and CDR2: MNHEY, SMNVEV (reference sequence). CDR3 sequence reads: CARRGQSGANVLTF. The CDR3 nucleotides read TGTGCCAGGAGGGGGCAGTCTGGGGCCAACGTCCTGACTTTC.

This chain connects TRBV6-2 or TRBV6-3 to TRBJ2-2, with 10 bases matching TRBD1. Trimming removed 0 bases from V and 3 bases from J; junction bases left unmatched: 7. Germline V gene sequence: CDR1 MNHEY, CDR2 SVGEGT. This CDR3 is 18 amino acids long. This CDR3 is CASSYSWGTGAYTGELFF. CDR3 bases: TGTGCCAGCAGTTACTCGTGGGGGACAGGGGCCTACACCGGGGAGCTGTTTTTT.

This sequence joins TRBV15 and TRBJ1-2; D may be TRBD1 (5 bases). The CDR3 is 13 amino acids. V lost 0 bases and J lost 8, with 10 bases in between. Germline V gene data show CDR1 as LNHNV and CDR2 as YYDKDF (reference sequence). The CDR3 nucleotides are TGTGCCACCAGCAGAGATACTCAGGGAGGCTACACCTTC. Amino acid sequence: CATSRDTQGGYTF.

The J gene is TRBJ1-1, the V gene TRBV7-2; 8 bases align to TRBD1. With 3 bases clipped from V and 1 base from J, the junction kept 1 base outside the gene matches. Germline V CDR1 and CDR2: SGHTA, FQGNSA. The CDR3 is made up of 14 amino acids. CDR3: CASSLDRANTEAFF. The CDR3 coding sequence is TGTGCCAGCAGCTTGGACAGGGCGAACACTGAAGCTTTCTTT. The complete variable domain, with remaining parts taken from reference TRBV7-2 and TRBJ1-1, reads GAGVSQSPSNKVTEKGKDVELRCDPISGHTALYWYRQSLGQGLEFLIYFQGNSAPDKSGLPSDRFSAERTGGSVSTLTIQRTQQEDSAVYLCASSLDRANTEAFFGQGTRLTVV.

This chain connects TRBV25-1 to TRBJ1-1; D not resolved. CDR3 length: 14 residues. V was cut by 3 bases and J by 3 bases, with 11 bases left in between. Germline CDR1 is MGHDK and CDR2 is SYGVNS. The CDR3 DNA sequence: TGTGCCAGCAGTGAGCAGAGCGGTTACACTGAAGCTTTCTTT. Its translation: CASSEQSGYTEAFF.

The chain joins TRBV5-6 to TRBJ1-3; possible D gene TRBD1, 5 bases. CDR1 SGHDT and CDR2 YYEEEE come from the germline V gene. With 0 bases removed from V and 4 bases from J, the gap between germline ends came to 11 bases. The CDR3 contains 15 residues. The DNA for the CDR3 is TGTGCCAGCAGCTTGGGACGGGGGAGAGGAAACACCATATATTTT. Protein product: CASSLGRGRGNTIYF.

This chain connects TRBV7-2 to TRBJ1-1; unclear D gene. The ends were cut back, 0 bases at V and 2 bases at J, with 10 bases in the middle. Per the germline V gene, CDR1 is SGHTA and CDR2 is FQGNSA. The CDR3 totals 15 residues. This CDR3 reads CASSLALGRNTEAFF. The CDR3 DNA sequence: TGTGCCAGCAGCTTAGCTCTGGGCAGAAACACTGAAGCTTTCTTT. The whole variable domain, remainder taken from reference TRBV7-2 and TRBJ1-1, is GAGVSQSPSNKVTEKGKDVELRCDPISGHTALYWYRQSLGQGLEFLIYFQGNSAPDKSGLPSDRFSAERTGGSVSTLTIQRTQQEDSAVYLCASSLALGRNTEAFFGQGTRLTVV.

This sequence joins TRBV27 and TRBJ1-1; TRBD1 matches 7 bases. This CDR3 is built from 14 residues. From germline, CDR1 is MNHEY and CDR2 SMNVEV (reference sequence). The V and J ends lost 8 bases and 6 bases, in that order; junction bases with no gene match: 12. This chain's CDR3 is CASGLDRSGPEAFF. CDR3 DNA: TGTGCCAGCGGGTTGGACAGGTCGGGCCCTGAAGCTTTCTTT.

The chain is built from TRBV21-1 and TRBJ2-7; TRBD2 reflects the table's D call only, with no check against the DNA. TRBV21-1 represents a pseudogene. This CDR3 has 13 amino acids. CDR3 in amino acids: CASSKGGGNEQYF. The CDR3 coding sequence is TGTGCCAGCAGCAAAGGGGGGGGAAACGAGCAGTACTTC.

V and J are TRBV29-1 and TRBJ2-5; perhaps TRBD1 as D (6 bases). The length of the CDR3 is 12 residues. CDR1 is SQVTM and CDR2 is ANQGSEA in the germline V gene. The germline V and J ends were trimmed by 7 bases and 5 bases, with 14 bases remaining between them. The CDR3 spells CSARTVGETQYF. CDR3 bases: TGCAGCGCCCGGACAGTGGGGGAGACCCAGTACTTC. The full variable domain, rest sourced from reference TRBV29-1 and TRBJ2-5, is SAVISQKPSRDICQRGTSLTIQCQVDSQVTMMFWYRQQPGQSLTLIATANQGSEATYESGFVIDKFPISRPNLTFSTLTVSNMSPEDSSIYLCSARTVGETQYFGPGTRLLVL.

The rearrangement links TRBV18 to TRBJ2-2, with 10 nucleotides matching TRBD1. Germline V gene lookup returns CDR1 KGHSH and CDR2 LQKENI. CDR3 length equals 17 residues. Trimming removed 2 bases from V and 4 bases from J; junction bases left unmatched: 7. The CDR3 DNA reads as TGTGCCAGCTCACCATATTCGGACAGGGGGGCCACCGGGGAGCTGTTTTTT. It encodes CASSPYSDRGATGELFF.

The table lists this clone with a count of one. Other DNA sequences in the sample encode the same CDR3. The chain uses TRBV30 and TRBJ2-7; possibly TRBD1 for D (6 bases). Trimming took off 3 bases at V and 2 bases at J, with 14 bases between the two ends. Per germline, CDR1 GTSNPN and CDR2 SVGIG (reference sequence). The CDR3 contains 14 residues. CDR3 residues: CAWRAIDRTYEQYF. In DNA, the CDR3 is TGTGCCTGGAGAGCCATCGACAGGACCTACGAGCAGTACTTC.

Here the CDR3 reads CASSQDVYGSQPQHF. CDR3 bases: TGCGCCAGCAGCCAAGATGTCTACGGTAGTCAGCCCCAGCATTTT. V and J are TRBV4-3 and TRBJ1-5; D uncertain. Deletions cut 0 bases from V and 6 bases from J, with 12 bases between. The CDR3 runs 15 residues. The germline V gene encodes CDR1 LGHNA and CDR2 YSLEER.

This clone was found a few times. The chain joins TRBV30 to TRBJ2-5; D gene ambiguous. The CDR3 totals 13 residues. The germline CDR1 and CDR2 sequences are GTSNPN and SVGIG (reference sequence). V gave up 0 bases and J gave up 5 bases, with 10 bases separating them. CDR3 sequence: CAWSVLIRETQYF. The CDR3 DNA follows: TGTGCCTGGAGTGTATTGATCAGGGAGACCCAGTACTTC. The variable domain in full, with the rest retrieved from reference TRBV30 and TRBJ2-5, is SQTIHQWPATLVQPVGSPLSLECTVEGTSNPNLYWYRQAAGRGLQLLFYSVGIGQISSEVPQNLSASRPQDRQFILSSKKLLLSDSGFYLCAWSVLIRETQYFGPGTRLLVL.

This clone turned up a few times. The CDR3 nucleotides are TGCGCCAGCAGCGGTCAAGGACAGGGGCATGGCTACACCTTC. It encodes CASSGQGQGHGYTF. The rearrangement uses TRBV4-1 and TRBJ1-2; 9 positions match TRBD1. In germline, CDR1 is MGHRA, CDR2 YSYEKL. This CDR3 comprises 14 residues. Germline trimming cut 5 bases from V and 6 bases from J; bases unmatched to any gene: 7.

The V call is TRBV5-1, the J call TRBJ2-1, with 9 bases identical to TRBD2. The V gene end was trimmed by 4 bases and the J gene end by 8 bases; junction bases not matched to a gene: 13. Per the germline V gene, CDR1 is SGHRS and CDR2 is YFSETQ. This CDR3 is built from 16 residues. CDR3 nucleotides: TGCGCCAGCAGCCTGGCGGCGGGAGGGCCGGGTTATGAGCAGTTCTTC. As protein: CASSLAAGGPGYEQFF.

On this clone: One junction end does not reproduce the germline sequence, and a read error may be involved. This chain links TRBV18 with TRBJ2-3, with unresolved D. Looked up from germline, CDR1 is KGHSH and CDR2 is LQKENI. The CDR3 length is 14 residues. Written as DNA, the CDR3 is TGTGCCAGCTCCCCACGAGAGAGCACAGATACGCAGTATTTT. It translates to CASSPRESTDTQYF.

The J gene is TRBJ1-4, the V gene TRBV10-3, with a tentative D call TRBD1 (5 bases). The length of the CDR3 is 13 residues. The ends were cut back, 6 bases at V and 5 bases at J, with 10 bases in the middle. Germline CDR1 ENHRY, CDR2 SYGVKD. This chain's CDR3 is CAIRDIANEKLFF. CDR3 DNA sequence: TGTGCCATCAGGGACATCGCCAATGAAAAACTGTTTTTT.